Each of the 29 T cell receptor beta chains below was sequenced from the same sample in a study of cytomegalovirus exposure and HLA in healthy donors. 13 Jbeta primers and 60 Vbeta primers were used for the PCR. The data were produced by immunoSEQ multiplex PCR, yet TCRdb's version contains in-frame clones alone and is incomplete. This sample carries some 140,000 clones, around 74% of them seen once, and the ten largest clones take approximately 2.8%. The sequenced sample was PBMCs. These receptor sequences come from a man between 18 and 29 years old in good health and CMV-seronegative.

The chain employs TRBV19 and TRBJ1-2; TRBD1 is a possible D gene (5 bases). This CDR3 is 15 amino acids long. Trimming took off 3 bases at V and 8 bases at J, with 19 bases between the two ends. Germline assignment: CDR1 LNHDA and CDR2 SQIVND (reference sequence). The CDR3 DNA reads as TGTGCCAGTAGTATGGCGGGGTGGGCAGGGCAAGGCTACACCTTC. It is translated as CASSMAGWAGQGYTF.

The chain has TRBV7-2 and TRBJ1-1; D gene uncertain. The CDR3 runs to 15 residues. Germline CDR1 is SGHTA and CDR2 is FQGNSA. V was shortened by 1 base and J by 2 bases, with 11 bases between the two germline ends. In DNA form, the CDR3 reads TGTGCCAGCAGCTTAGGGGGAGGGATAAACACTGAAGCTTTCTTT. This codes for CASSLGGGINTEAFF.

The rearrangement links TRBV2 to TRBJ2-1, with D possibly TRBD1 on 6 matching bases. The CDR3 has 16 residues. V was pared by 7 bases and J by 9 bases, with 25 bases between. Per the germline V gene, CDR1 is SNHLY and CDR2 is FYNNEI. The CDR3 bases are TGTGCCAGCAATGAGCAGGGGCGGATTGGGGCGGGTGAGCAGTTCTTC. Its translation is CASNEQGRIGAGEQFF.

The V and J genes are TRBV6-5 and TRBJ1-3; D possibly corresponds to TRBD1 (6 bases). The CDR3 spans 15 residues. Germline V lookup: CDR1 MNHEY, CDR2 SVGAGI. The V and J ends lost 5 bases and 1 base respectively, with 12 bases between them. The CDR3 here is CASSPGTPSGNTIYF. The CDR3 region has the DNA TGTGCCAGCAGTCCGGGGACACCTTCTGGAAACACCATATATTTT.

V is TRBV19 and J is TRBJ2-3, with D unclear. The CDR3 extends over 12 amino acids. V was trimmed by 6 bases and J by 0 bases, leaving 4 bases between them. The V gene's germline CDR1 is LNHDA and CDR2 SQIVND (reference sequence). DNA of the CDR3: TGTGCCAGTAGGGAGAGCACAGATACGCAGTATTTT. Its protein is CASRESTDTQYF. Full variable domain (remainder filled in from reference TRBV19 and TRBJ2-3): DGGITQSPKYLFRKEGQNVTLSCEQNLNHDAMYWYRQDPGQGLRLIYYSQIVNDFQKGDIAEGYSVSREKKESFPLTVTSAQKNPTAFYLCASRESTDTQYFGPGTRLTVL.

The genes are TRBV2 and TRBJ1-4; D possibly corresponds to TRBD1 (6 bases). Deletions cut 5 bases from V and 8 bases from J, with 12 bases between. Germline CDR1 and CDR2: SNHLY and FYNNEI. The CDR3 extends over 13 amino acids. CDR3 protein: CASSSNREEKLFF. CDR3 DNA: TGTGCCAGCAGTTCGAACAGGGAGGAAAAACTGTTTTTT. The full variable domain, completed using reference TRBV2 and TRBJ1-4, is EPEVTQTPSHQVTQMGQEVILRCVPISNHLYFYWYRQILGQKVEFLVSFYNNEISEKSEIFDDQFSVERPDGSNFTLKIRSTKLEDSAMYFCASSSNREEKLFFGSGTQLSVL.

The V gene is TRBV7-6, the J gene TRBJ1-1; tentatively, D is TRBD1 (6 bases). This CDR3 comprises 15 residues. The V end was cut by 2 bases, the J end by 2 bases, with 12 bases between. Germline assignment: CDR1 SGHVS and CDR2 FNYEAQ. DNA for the CDR3: TGTGCCAGCAGCTTAAGTCCAGGGGTTAACACTGAAGCTTTCTTT. This sequence encodes CASSLSPGVNTEAFF.

In its sample, this clone was seen a few times. The rearrangement links TRBV7-9 to TRBJ1-2; no clear D gene. V lost 5 bases to trimming and J lost 8 bases, with 18 bases between them. The length of the CDR3 is 14 residues. Per germline, CDR1 SEHNR and CDR2 FQNEAQ (reference sequence). In DNA, the CDR3 is TGTGCCAGCAGCGGAGGGTGGGAGGTTTACGGCTACACCTTC. It is translated as CASSGGWEVYGYTF.

The rearrangement uses TRBV10-3 and TRBJ1-5; 10 bases match TRBD1. From germline, CDR1 is ENHRY and CDR2 SYGVKD. J gave up 6 bases and V 10 bases, and 12 bases lay outside the gene matches. The CDR3 consists of 15 residues. This CDR3 is CATTGTGAWGQPQHF. For the CDR3, the DNA is TGTGCCACTACCGGGACAGGGGCTTGGGGTCAGCCCCAGCATTTT.

The chain is built from TRBV2 and TRBJ2-1; weak D call: TRBD1 (6 bases). This CDR3 has 13 residues. Germline V gene data show CDR1 as SNHLY and CDR2 as FYNNEI. Trimming removed 4 bases at V and 3 bases at J, with 7 bases between. The CDR3, as DNA: TGTGCCAGCAGTGGACAGGTCTACAATGAGCAGTTCTTC. Its translation is CASSGQVYNEQFF.

V is TRBV10-3 and J is TRBJ2-1; 16 bases agree with TRBD2. The V gene's germline CDR1 is ENHRY and CDR2 SYGVKD. J lost 5 bases, V lost 4 bases, and 2 bases had no gene match. The CDR3 length is 16 residues. For the CDR3, the DNA is TGTGCCATCAGTGTCGGGACTAGCGGGGGGGACAATGAGCAGTTCTTC. This gives the protein CAISVGTSGGDNEQFF.

J is TRBJ2-1 and V is TRBV19; 7 bases fit TRBD1. Germline CDR1 reads LNHDA; CDR2 reads SQIVND (reference sequence). The CDR3 has 15 residues. J gave up 6 bases and V 0 bases, and 5 bases lay outside the gene matches. The CDR3 loop reads CASSIDMAGGNEQFF. The CDR3 nucleotides read TGTGCCAGTAGTATAGATATGGCAGGGGGCAATGAGCAGTTCTTC.

The chain is built from TRBV7-9 and TRBJ2-7, with TRBD2 identical over 7 bases. Per the germline V gene, CDR1 is SEHNR and CDR2 is FQNEAQ (reference sequence). Germline trimming cut 6 bases from V and 1 base from J; bases unmatched to any gene: 6. The CDR3 is made up of 14 amino acids. CDR3 coding DNA: TGTGCCAGCAGTCCTAGCGGACTGTCCTACGAGCAGTACTTC. Its protein is CASSPSGLSYEQYF.

The chain combines TRBV4-2 with TRBJ2-5; TRBD2 matches at 8 bases. The assigned J gene may be wrong: the sequence end matches TRBJ2-7 better. Germline V gives CDR1 LGHNA, CDR2 YNFKEQ. The CDR3 is 16 residues long. The CDR3 protein is CASSQEETSGRYEQYF. CDR3 in DNA: TGTGCCAGCAGCCAAGAAGAAACTAGCGGCAGATACGAGCAGTACTTC.

The chain combines TRBV12-5 with TRBJ2-3; 9 bases fit TRBD2. Trimming cost V 6 bases and J 4 bases; bases outside gene matches: 8. The CDR3 has 15 amino acids. The germline CDR1 and CDR2 sequences are LGHNT and FRNRAP. In DNA form, the CDR3 reads TGTGCTAGTGGCCCTATGGGGACTAGCTCAGATACGCAGTATTTT. This sequence encodes CASGPMGTSSDTQYF.

This sequence joins TRBV29-1 and TRBJ2-2, with D tentatively TRBD1 (5 bases). Germline CDR1 is SQVTM and CDR2 is ANQGSEA. The CDR3 sequence is 14 residues long. The CDR3 nucleotides read TGCGTGGTTTTGCGGCAGGGCCCCACCGGGGAGCTGTTTTTT. It codes for CVVLRQGPTGELFF.

The chain links TRBV5-1 to TRBJ2-7, with unresolved D. The CDR3 extends over 13 amino acids. Trimming pared 0 bases from V and 0 bases from J, leaving 4 bases between. In germline, CDR1 is SGHRS, CDR2 YFSETQ. Here the CDR3 DNA reads TGCGCCAGCAGCTTGGTCTTCTCCTACGAGCAGTACTTC. This sequence encodes CASSLVFSYEQYF.

V is TRBV11-1 and J is TRBJ1-2; no firm D call. V was clipped by 3 bases and J by 7 bases, with 6 bases between them. Germline V gene lookup returns CDR1 SGHAT and CDR2 FQDESV (reference sequence). The CDR3 runs to 11 residues. In nucleotides, the CDR3 is TGTGCCAGCAGCTTTGGAGTTGGCTACACCTTC. It specifies CASSFGVGYTF.

This chain's CDR3 is CASSVEGGDTQYF. In DNA, the CDR3 is TGTGCCAGCAGCGTAGAAGGGGGAGATACGCAGTATTTT. The chain joins TRBV9 to TRBJ2-3; maybe TRBD1 (6 bases). This CDR3 is 13 amino acids long. The V gene's germline CDR1 is SGDLS and CDR2 YYNGEE. Trimming removed 0 bases at V and 5 bases at J, with 7 bases between.

The V call is TRBV27, the J call TRBJ2-7; 7 bases fit TRBD2. With 5 bases clipped from V and 0 bases from J, the junction kept 10 bases outside the gene matches. The germline V gene encodes CDR1 MNHEY and CDR2 SMNVEV (reference sequence). The CDR3 covers 16 residues. CDR3 sequence reads: CASSPSSGETSYEQYV. The DNA for the CDR3 is TGTGCCAGCAGTCCTTCGAGCGGGGAGACCTCCTACGAGCAGTACGTC.

This clone appeared a few times. The chain joins TRBV7-9 to TRBJ2-7, with D possibly matching TRBD1 (6 bases). Trimming removed 4 bases at V and 4 bases at J, with 14 bases between. The CDR3 has 14 residues. CDR1 is SEHNR and CDR2 is FQNEAQ in the germline V gene (reference sequence). CDR3 coding DNA: TGTGCCAGCAGCTGGCTCCAGGGGCGGTACGAGCAGTACTTC. Translating gives CASSWLQGRYEQYF. Complete variable domain (other parts from reference TRBV7-9 and TRBJ2-7): DTGVSQNPRHKITKRGQNVTFRCDPISEHNRLYWYRQTLGQGPEFLTYFQNEAQLEKSRLLSDRFSAERPKGSFSTLEIQRTEQGDSAMYLCASSWLQGRYEQYFGPGTRLTVT.

The chain recombines TRBV9 with TRBJ1-4; the match to TRBD1 covers 9 bases. CDR1 and CDR2 from the germline V gene are SGDLS and YYNGEE. With V trimmed by 3 bases and J by 5 bases, 11 bases remained unmatched. The CDR3 is made up of 17 amino acids. The CDR3 loop is CASSAEQGAVGNEKLFF. The CDR3, as DNA: TGTGCCAGCAGCGCAGAACAGGGGGCGGTGGGAAATGAAAAACTGTTTTTT.

This clone showed up just once. The chain employs TRBV18 and TRBJ2-5, with D unclear. Germline V gene data show CDR1 as KGHSH and CDR2 as LQKENI. V gave up 1 base and J gave up 5 bases, with 8 bases separating them. The CDR3 totals 13 residues. In nucleotides, the CDR3 is TGTGCCAGCTCACCACTAATCTCGGAGACCCAGTACTTC. It specifies CASSPLISETQYF.

Remarks on this clone: One end of the junction does not line up with germline, which may come from a read error. Other DNA sequences in the sample encode the same CDR3. The V gene is TRBV2, the J gene TRBJ2-6; the D gene is possibly TRBD1 (5 bases). CDR1 SNHLY and CDR2 FYNNEI come from the germline V gene. The CDR3 contains 15 residues. CDR3 region: CASSIQGPGANGLTF. CDR3 DNA sequence: TGTGCCAGCAGTATTCAGGGTCCTGGGGCCAACGGCCTGACTTTC. The variable domain in full, with the rest retrieved from reference TRBV2 and TRBJ2-6, is EPEVTQTPSHQVTQMGQEVILRCVPISNHLYFYWYRQILGQKVEFLVSFYNNEISEKSEIFDDQFSVERPDGSNFTLKIRSTKLEDSAMYFCASSIQGPGANGLTFGAGSRLTVL.

A single count supports this clone. The rearrangement uses TRBV7-3 and TRBJ1-1, with TRBD1 matching 9 bases. From germline, CDR1 is SGHTA and CDR2 FQGTGA. CDR3 length: 13 residues. V shed 5 bases, J shed 4 bases, and the junction held 2 bases outside the gene matches. The CDR3 DNA is TGTGCCAGCAGCCAGACAGGGGGCACTGAAGCTTTCTTT. Encoded protein: CASSQTGGTEAFF. Full variable domain (missing parts from reference TRBV7-3 and TRBJ1-1): GAGVSQTPSNKVTEKGKYVELRCDPISGHTALYWYRQSLGQGPEFLIYFQGTGAADDSGLPNDRFFAVRPEGSVSTLKIQRTERGDSAVYLCASSQTGGTEAFFGQGTRLTVV.

The rearrangement joins TRBV11-1 to TRBJ1-1, with D perhaps TRBD1 (6 bases). This CDR3 spans 14 amino acids. V was clipped by 5 bases and J by 4 bases, with 14 bases between them. Germline CDR1 is SGHAT and CDR2 is FQDESV (reference sequence). CDR3 DNA: TGTGCCAGCAGCATGAAACAGGGTGGCACTGAAGCTTTCTTT. Protein: CASSMKQGGTEAFF.

This clone was seen more than once but under ten times. The chain links TRBV4-1 to TRBJ1-5; 7 bases are a match to TRBD1. The CDR3 is 16 amino acids. With 1 base clipped from V and 2 bases from J, the junction kept 5 bases outside the gene matches. Germline assignment: CDR1 MGHRA and CDR2 YSYEKL. CDR3 sequence reads: CASSQGGGRGNQPQHF. The CDR3 DNA follows: TGCGCCAGCAGCCAAGGAGGGGGCAGGGGCAATCAGCCCCAGCATTTT.

This rearrangement joins TRBV28 to TRBJ2-5, with D tentatively TRBD2 (6 bases). The germline gives CDR1 MDHEN, CDR2 SYDVKM. Trimming shortened V by 1 base and J by 5 bases, and 14 bases separated the two germline ends. This CDR3 region has 15 residues. The DNA for the CDR3 is TGTGCCAGCAGTTTATCCGTCGGGGGATGGGAGACCCAGTACTTC. Protein product: CASSLSVGGWETQYF.

The chain uses TRBV7-2 and TRBJ2-5; 8 bases line up with TRBD2. CDR3 length: 16 amino acids. J gave up 5 bases and V 2 bases, and 10 bases lay outside the gene matches. Germline CDR1 is SGHTA and CDR2 is FQGNSA. CDR3 in amino acids: CASSLMSRGAQETQYF. The CDR3 region has the DNA TGTGCCAGCAGCTTAATGTCGCGGGGGGCCCAGGAGACCCAGTACTTC.